The present T cell receptor beta chain was sequenced within a study of chemoradiotherapy in HPV16-positive cancers. Using immunoSEQ multiplex PCR, the repertoire was profiled, and TCRdb retains in-frame clones only, with some absent. The repertoire has about 32,000 clones, more than 70% of them found once; the top ten carry under 5.5%. Study-wide points: HPV-specific T cells were functionally defined from only two HPV16-positive patients. Candidate HPV-specific clones and E7-related TCR motifs grew in tumor during treatment.

Concerning this clone: As yet, its antigen is unknown.

Over chemoradiotherapy, repertoires were sampled more than once. This CDR3 comprises 14 residues. Looked up from germline, CDR1 is MNHEY and CDR2 is SMNVEV (reference sequence). V lost 2 bases to trimming and J lost 4 bases, with 11 bases between them. The TCR sequence derives from a human donor with HPV-associated anogenital cancer. The sample consisted of blood, taken from a patient who underwent chemoradiotherapy. The chain has TRBV27 and TRBJ1-1; no firm D call. CDR3: CASSLGRYRTEAFF. CDR3 nucleotides: TGTGCCAGCAGTTTAGGACGGTATCGCACTGAAGCTTTCTTT.